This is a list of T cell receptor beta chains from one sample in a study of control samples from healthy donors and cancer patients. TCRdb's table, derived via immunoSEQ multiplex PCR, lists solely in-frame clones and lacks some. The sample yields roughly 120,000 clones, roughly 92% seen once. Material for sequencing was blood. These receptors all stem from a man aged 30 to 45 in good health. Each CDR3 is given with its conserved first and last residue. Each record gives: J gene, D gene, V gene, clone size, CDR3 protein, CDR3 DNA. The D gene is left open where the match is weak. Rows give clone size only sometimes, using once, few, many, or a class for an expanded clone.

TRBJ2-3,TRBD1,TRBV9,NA,CASSRQGLGTDTQYF,TGTGCCAGCAGCCGACAGGGGCTTGGCACAGATACGCAGTATTTT
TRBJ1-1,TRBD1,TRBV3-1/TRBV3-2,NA,CASSPLRGRTEAFF,TGTGCCAGCAGCCCCTTGAGGGGGCGGACTGAAGCTTTCTTT
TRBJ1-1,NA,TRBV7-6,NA,CASSLVAEMNTEAFF,TGTGCCAGCAGCTTAGTTGCAGAGATGAACACTGAAGCTTTCTTT
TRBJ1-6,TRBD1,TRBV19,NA,CASSPRGGQRNSPLHF,TGTGCCAGTAGTCCGAGAGGGGGACAGCGGAATTCACCCCTCCACTTT
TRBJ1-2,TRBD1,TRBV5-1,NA,CASSQNVGQNYGYTF,TGCGCCAGCAGCCAAAACGTGGGACAGAACTATGGCTACACCTTC
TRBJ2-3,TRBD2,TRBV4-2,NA,CASSQQRGGFDTQYF,TGTGCCAGCAGCCAGCAGCGGGGGGGATTTGATACGCAGTATTTT
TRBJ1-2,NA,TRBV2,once,CASSGRQGFNYGYTF,TGTGCCAGCAGTGGCCGTCAGGGTTTCAACTATGGCTACACCTTC
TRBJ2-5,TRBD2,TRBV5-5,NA,CASSLGGGGSQRAQYF,TGTGCCAGCAGCTTGGGCGGCGGGGGGTCCCAAAGGGCCCAGTACTTC
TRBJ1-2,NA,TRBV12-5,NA,CASGSFHRAHYGYTF,TGTGCTAGTGGTTCTTTCCACAGGGCCCATTATGGCTACACCTTC
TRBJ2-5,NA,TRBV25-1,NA,CASSRTNLGTQYF,TGTGCCAGCAGCCGGACCAACCTGGGGACCCAGTACTTC
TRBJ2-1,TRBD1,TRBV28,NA,CASTPPGTGFYNEQFF,TGTGCCAGCACCCCTCCTGGGACAGGCTTCTACAATGAGCAGTTCTTC
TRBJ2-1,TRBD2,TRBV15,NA,CATSRGPSGGATGGEQFF,TGTGCCACCAGCAGAGGTCCTAGCGGCGGGGCCACGGGCGGTGAGCAGTTCTTC
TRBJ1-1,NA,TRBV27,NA,CASSLGADVEAFF,TGTGCCAGCAGTTTAGGGGCGGACGTTGAAGCTTTCTTT
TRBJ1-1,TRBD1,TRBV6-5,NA,CASSSGTDITRAFF,TGTGCCAGCAGTTCCGGGACAGACATCACACGAGCTTTCTTT
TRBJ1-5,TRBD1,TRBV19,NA,CASSKTGVSNQPQHF,TGTGCCAGTAGTAAAACAGGGGTGAGCAATCAGCCCCAGCATTTT
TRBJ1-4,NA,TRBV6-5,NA,CASRSSGGPNEKLFF,TGTGCCAGCAGGAGTAGTGGAGGCCCCAATGAAAAACTGTTTTTT
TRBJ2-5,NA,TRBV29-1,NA,CSVEAGYETQYF,TGCAGCGTTGAGGCAGGGTACGAGACCCAGTACTTC
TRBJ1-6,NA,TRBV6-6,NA,CASSPRGGRNSPLHF,TGTGCCAGCAGTCCCAGAGGGGGGCGGAATTCACCCCTCCACTTT
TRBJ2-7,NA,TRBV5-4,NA,CASSLGSASYEQYF,TGTGCCAGCAGCTTGGGATCGGCCTCCTACGAGCAGTACTTC
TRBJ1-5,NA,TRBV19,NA,CASSPRRDTYQPQHF,TGTGCCAGTAGTCCTCGGCGGGACACCTATCAGCCCCAGCATTTT
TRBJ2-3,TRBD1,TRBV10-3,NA,CAISDPGQGKDTQYF,TGTGCCATCAGTGATCCGGGACAGGGAAAAGATACGCAGTATTTT
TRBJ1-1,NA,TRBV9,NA,CASSPSPWGAFF,TGTGCCAGCAGCCCCAGCCCTTGGGGAGCTTTCTTT
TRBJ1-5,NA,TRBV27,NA,CASSSRGEPQHF,TGTGCCAGCAGTTCCAGAGGGGAGCCCCAGCATTTT
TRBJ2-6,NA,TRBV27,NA,CASGIAGANVLTF,TGTGCCAGCGGCATTGCTGGGGCCAACGTCCTGACTTTC
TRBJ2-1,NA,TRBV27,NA,CASSFTGSSIEQFF,TGTGCCAGCAGTTTCACTGGTTCCAGCATTGAGCAGTTCTTC
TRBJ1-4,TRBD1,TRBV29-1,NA,CSARQGAGEKLFF,TGCAGCGCTAGACAGGGGGCAGGTGAAAAACTGTTTTTT
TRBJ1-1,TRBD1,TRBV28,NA,CASSSRAGGAFDTEAFF,TGTGCCAGCAGTTCACGGGCAGGGGGCGCGTTTGACACTGAAGCTTTCTTT